Presented here are 7 T cell receptor beta chains from one specimen sequenced in a study of T cells after yellow fever vaccination. MiXCR was run by TCRdb on the 5' RACE reads, yielding one entry per CDR3 protein. The data contain about 500,000 distinct CDR3 sequences, about a sixth of them seen just once; the ten biggest clones take up about 18%. This specimen consisted of PBMCs, obtained 5 days after the first yellow fever vaccination. The receptors stem from a man aged 18 to 29 who received the YFV17D yellow fever vaccine.

The chain carries TRBV20-1 and TRBJ2-5, with D possibly being TRBD1 (5 bases). V was cut by 2 bases and J by 0 bases, with 13 bases left in between. Per germline, CDR1 DFQATT and CDR2 SNEGSKA (reference sequence). The CDR3 contains 15 residues. The CDR3 DNA reads TGCAGTGCTAGATCGACAGCGTCGTACCAAGAGACCCAGTACTTC. This sequence encodes CSARSTASYQETQYF.

This clonotype was seen a handful of times. DNA of the CDR3: TGCAGTGCTGTCAGGGGATGGGGCACTGAAGCTTTCTTT. Protein sequence: CSAVRGWGTEAFF. The J gene is TRBJ1-1, the V gene TRBV20-1; a weak D match, TRBD1 (6 bases). V was pared by 5 bases and J by 4 bases, with 14 bases between. The CDR3 runs to 13 residues. The germline gives CDR1 DFQATT, CDR2 SNEGSKA (reference sequence).

The gene calls are TRBV9 and TRBJ2-5; TRBD2 is a possible D gene (5 bases). This CDR3 comprises 15 residues. Germline V gives CDR1 SGDLS, CDR2 YYNGEE. V gave up 2 bases and J gave up 2 bases, with 13 bases separating them. CDR3 loop: CASSVTPGIQETQYF. DNA for the CDR3: TGTGCCAGCAGCGTTACTCCGGGGATTCAAGAGACCCAGTACTTC.

This clonotype appeared a few times. The V call is TRBV25-1, the J call TRBJ1-6; 9 positions agree with TRBD1. The germline gives CDR1 MGHDK, CDR2 SYGVNS. This CDR3 has 17 residues. V shed 3 bases, J shed 10 bases, and the junction held 13 bases outside the gene matches. Written as DNA, the CDR3 is TGTGCCAGCAGTGACCTTCAGCCGGGACAGGGTCCCTCACCCCTCCACTTT. Translating it yields CASSDLQPGQGPSPLHF.

The chain combines TRBV7-9 with TRBJ1-1, with 9 bases fitting TRBD1. The CDR3 has 14 residues. After removal of 5 bases from V and 6 bases from J, the junction contained 7 bases not matched to a gene. The V gene's germline CDR1 is SEHNR and CDR2 FQNEAQ (reference sequence). The CDR3 DNA follows: TGTGCCAGCAGCCGTCAACAGGGGGCCCCTGAAGCTTTCTTT. Translating it yields CASSRQQGAPEAFF.

This clonotype was detected only a few times. The CDR3 DNA reads as TGTGCCAGCAGCTCCCGAGGAGGGGAGGCCTATGGCTACACCTTC. As protein: CASSSRGGEAYGYTF. The chain joins TRBV7-9 to TRBJ1-2, with D tentatively TRBD1 (5 bases). Germline CDR1 SEHNR, CDR2 FQNEAQ (reference sequence). The CDR3 loop spans 15 amino acids. Trimming shortened V by 4 bases and J by 4 bases, and 16 bases separated the two germline ends.

V gene TRBV20-1 combines with J gene TRBJ2-7, with D tentatively TRBD1 or TRBD2 (6 bases each). In germline, CDR1 is DFQATT, CDR2 SNEGSKA (reference sequence). The CDR3 sequence is 12 residues long. Trimming left V 2 bases short and J 5 bases short, with 10 bases between. The CDR3, as DNA: TGCAGTGCTAGAACAGGGAGGCACGAGCAGTACTTC. Its protein product is CSARTGRHEQYF.